Following are 10 T cell receptor beta chains from one sample sequenced in a study of response to subunit inactivated influenza vaccine. Each CDR3 protein gets one entry after TCRdb re-called the RT-PCR reads with MiXCR. The table has more than 450,000 distinct CDR3 sequences, about 11% seen once; the top ten hold approximately 10%. These same data were also listed under a study on T cells expressing NK-cell markers. This second study notes: As the method of synthesis, 5'RACE template switching with UMIs yielded TCR beta cDNA.

The sequencing used PBMCs from blood, collected on the day of vaccination. The source is a man aged 50-60 years who received an inactivated influenza vaccine.

The genes are TRBV10-2 and TRBJ1-1; D is uncertain. Trimming took 3 bases from V and 9 from J, leaving 8 bases between them. Germline CDR1 WSHSY, CDR2 SAAADI. The CDR3 runs 11 residues. CDR3 amino acids: CASSDMGKAFF. CDR3 coding DNA: TGCGCCAGCAGTGATATGGGTAAAGCTTTCTTT.

A few counts support this clonotype. This chain connects TRBV19 to TRBJ2-5, with a tentative D call TRBD2 (6 bases). The germline CDR1 and CDR2 sequences are LNHDA and SQIVND (reference sequence). V was shortened by 1 base and J by 3 bases, with 9 bases between the two germline ends. This CDR3 has 14 residues. CDR3 coding DNA: TGTGCCAGTAGTATAGCGGGAGTCAAAGAGACCCAGTACTTC. This encodes CASSIAGVKETQYF. Complete variable domain (other parts from reference TRBV19 and TRBJ2-5): DGGITQSPKYLFRKEGQNVTLSCEQNLNHDAMYWYRQDPGQGLRLIYYSQIVNDFQKGDIAEGYSVSREKKESFPLTVTSAQKNPTAFYLCASSIAGVKETQYFGPGTRLLVL.

J is TRBJ1-2 and V is TRBV5-1, with TRBD1 matching over 7 bases. With 2 bases clipped from V and 13 bases from J, the junction kept 8 bases outside the gene matches. The CDR3 loop spans 12 amino acids. Germline CDR1 reads SGHRS; CDR2 reads YFSETQ. The chain's CDR3 is CASSLDRAPVTF. In nucleotides, the CDR3 is TGCGCCAGCAGCTTAGACAGGGCTCCGGTCACCTTC. Drawing the rest from reference TRBV5-1 and TRBJ1-2, the complete variable domain is KAGVTQTPRYLIKTRGQQVTLSCSPISGHRSVSWYQQTPGQGLQFLFEYFSETQRNKGNFPGRFSGRQFSNSRSEMNVSTLELGDSALYLCASSLDRAPVTFGSGTRLTVV.

This clonotype turned up a few times. This chain links TRBV5-1 with TRBJ2-1, with D hard to call. CDR1 SGHRS and CDR2 YFSETQ come from the germline V gene. V was trimmed by 1 base and J by 5 bases, leaving 10 bases between them. This CDR3 region has 14 residues. CDR3 coding DNA: TGCGCCAGCAGCTTGTCAGGACCGGACAATGAGCAGTTCTTC. This codes for CASSLSGPDNEQFF. Looking up the rest from reference TRBV5-1 and TRBJ2-1 gives the full variable domain: KAGVTQTPRYLIKTRGQQVTLSCSPISGHRSVSWYQQTPGQGLQFLFEYFSETQRNKGNFPGRFSGRQFSNSRSEMNVSTLELGDSALYLCASSLSGPDNEQFFGPGTRLTVL.

The chain carries TRBV6-6 and TRBJ2-1; D is uncertain. CDR3 length: 13 amino acids. V dropped 0 bases and J dropped 6 bases, with 6 bases sitting between them. Germline V lookup: CDR1 MNHNY, CDR2 SVGAGI (reference sequence). The CDR3 sequence: CASSYSELNEQFF. The CDR3 region has the DNA TGTGCCAGCAGTTACTCGGAGCTCAATGAGCAGTTCTTC.

In its sample, this clonotype was seen a few times. The V gene is TRBV15, the J gene TRBJ2-5; D unresolved. CDR1 is LNHNV, CDR2 YYDKDF, per germline (reference sequence). Trimming removed 0 bases from V and 2 bases from J, with 7 bases in between. This CDR3 is 14 amino acids long. This CDR3 is CATSRERDQETQYF. CDR3 nucleotides: TGTGCCACCAGCAGAGAAAGGGATCAAGAGACCCAGTACTTC.

This clonotype was seen a handful of times. The rearrangement joins TRBV3-1 to TRBJ1-5; 9 nucleotides line up with TRBD1. Trimming at V came to 1 base and at J to 6 bases, leaving 1 base not matched to a gene. Germline loops: CDR1 LGHDT, CDR2 YNNKEL (reference sequence). This CDR3 contains 14 residues. The CDR3 DNA reads as TGTGCCAGCAGCCAAGCGACAGGGGGTCAGCCCCAGCATTTT. Translation gives CASSQATGGQPQHF.

This clonotype was picked up a small number of times. This rearrangement joins TRBV3-1 to TRBJ2-1; D unclear. The germline V gene has CDR1 LGHDT and CDR2 YNNKEL (reference sequence). V lost 1 base, J lost 3 bases, and 10 bases lay in between. The CDR3 totals 15 residues. The CDR3 bases are TGTGCCAGCAGCCAAGTACTGGGCGTCTACAATGAGCAGTTCTTC. Translation gives CASSQVLGVYNEQFF.

This clonotype was seen ten or more times. The chain combines TRBV5-1 with TRBJ1-1; no firm D call. The CDR3 has 14 residues. Germline CDR1 and CDR2: SGHRS and YFSETQ. The V gene lost 4 bases and the J gene lost 2 bases, with 12 bases spanning the gap. The chain's CDR3 is CASSPWTANTEAFF. In DNA, the CDR3 is TGCGCCAGCAGCCCCTGGACGGCTAACACTGAAGCTTTCTTT.

This clonotype occurred a few times. This chain links TRBV20-1 with TRBJ1-5, with 9 bases matching TRBD1. V lost 5 bases to trimming and J lost 9 bases; unmatched junction nucleotides: 5. From germline, CDR1 is DFQATT and CDR2 SNEGSKA (reference sequence). The CDR3 runs 12 residues. CDR3 sequence: CSAGTGKRPQHF. CDR3 nucleotide sequence: TGCAGTGCTGGGACAGGGAAACGGCCCCAGCATTTT.